The next 4 T cell receptor beta chains were all read from a single sample in a study of T cell responses to AZD1222 COVID-19 vaccine. Sequenced by immunoSEQ multiplex PCR; TCRdb stores in-frame clones only, minus some. The profile shows under 130,000 clones, 88% of them singletons. The sample consisted of peripheral blood, taken on day 0 of AZD1222 vaccination. These receptors were obtained from an adult in good health.

The V and J genes are TRBV28 and TRBJ2-5, with TRBD2 identical over 8 bases. Germline lookup yields CDR1 MDHEN and CDR2 SYDVKM. After removal of 2 bases from V and 4 bases from J, the junction contained 12 bases not matched to a gene. The CDR3 consists of 17 residues. This chain's CDR3 is CASSLIPRSGTGETQYF. CDR3 nucleotide sequence: TGTGCCAGCAGTTTAATTCCCCGTAGCGGGACGGGAGAGACCCAGTACTTC.

The chain has TRBV19 and TRBJ1-6; 12 nucleotides line up with TRBD1. The CDR3 sequence is 17 residues long. Looked up from germline, CDR1 is LNHDA and CDR2 is SQIVND (reference sequence). Trimming cost V 3 bases and J 10 bases; bases outside gene matches: 10. CDR3 DNA: TGTGCCAGTAGTATCCGTCCCCCGGGACAGGGGGCCTCACCCCTCCACTTT. It specifies CASSIRPPGQGASPLHF.

The V gene is TRBV4-1, the J gene TRBJ1-2, with 10 bases that match TRBD1. In germline, CDR1 is MGHRA, CDR2 YSYEKL. V dropped 3 bases and J dropped 5; count of bases not matched to a gene: 6. The CDR3 totals 15 residues. The CDR3 is CASSQDRDRGYGYTF. CDR3 coding DNA: TGCGCCAGCAGCCAGGACCGGGACAGGGGATATGGCTACACCTTC.

The chain joins TRBV18 to TRBJ2-5; 7 bases line up with TRBD2. Per the germline V gene, CDR1 is KGHSH and CDR2 is LQKENI. The V gene end was trimmed by 4 bases and the J gene end by 5 bases; junction bases not matched to a gene: 4. The CDR3 has 13 residues. The CDR3 region has the DNA TGTGCCAGCTCACGACGAGCGGGGGAGACCCAGTACTTC. Residues: CASSRRAGETQYF.